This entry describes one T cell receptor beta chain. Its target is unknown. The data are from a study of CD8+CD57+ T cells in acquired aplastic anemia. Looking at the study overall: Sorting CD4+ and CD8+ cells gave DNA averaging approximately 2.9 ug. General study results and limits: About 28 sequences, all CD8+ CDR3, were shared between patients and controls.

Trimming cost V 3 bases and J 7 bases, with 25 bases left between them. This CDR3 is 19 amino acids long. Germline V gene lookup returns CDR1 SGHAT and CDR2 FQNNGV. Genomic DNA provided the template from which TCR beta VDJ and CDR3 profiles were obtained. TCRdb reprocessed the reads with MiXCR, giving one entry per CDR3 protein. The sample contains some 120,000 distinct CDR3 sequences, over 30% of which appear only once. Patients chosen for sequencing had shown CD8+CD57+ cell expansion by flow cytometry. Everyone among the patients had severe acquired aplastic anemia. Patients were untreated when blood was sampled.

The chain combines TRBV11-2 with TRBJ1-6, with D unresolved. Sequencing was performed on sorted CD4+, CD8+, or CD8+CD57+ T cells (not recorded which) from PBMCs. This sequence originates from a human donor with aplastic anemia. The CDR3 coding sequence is TGTGCCAGCAGCTTCTACGTCTGCAGTGCCCAACGTAGCAATTCACCCCTCCACTTT. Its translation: CASSFYVCSAQRSNSPLHF. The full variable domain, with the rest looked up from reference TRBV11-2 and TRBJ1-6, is EAGVAQSPRYKIIEKRQSVAFWCNPISGHATLYWYQQILGQGPKLLIQFQNNGVVDDSQLPKDRFSAERLKGVDSTLKIQPAKLEDSAVYLCASSFYVCSAQRSNSPLHFGNGTRLTVT.